This T cell receptor beta chain comes out of a study of tumor-infiltrating lymphocytes in primary liver carcinoma. Whole-study context: About 3.5 to 7.5 million productive TCRbeta reads were obtained from the samples, with similar numbers across tissue types.

TCR beta cDNA was reverse-transcribed from 500 ng of total RNA. The reaction used a constant-region primer and ProtoScript II reverse transcriptase. Three nested multiplex PCR rounds, a slightly modified ARM-PCR, produced the libraries for TCR beta. Both of the initial two PCR rounds ran for around 9 cycles and employed TRBV1-TRBV30 forward primers alongside a C-beta reverse primer. From the multiplex PCR reads, TCRdb called clonotypes with MiXCR, one entry per CDR3 protein. The top ten hold about 7.1% of the sample, which has under 200,000 distinct CDR3 sequences, less than 75% seen once. As regards this clonotype: The CDR3 does not close with the conserved phenylalanine or tryptophan, likely indicating a read error. It is unclear where the CDR3 begins or ends on the DNA, so no DNA is shown, and the CDR3 is as TCRdb lists it.

RNA was extracted from whole blood without cell sorting, alongside germline DNA. CDR1 and CDR2 from the germline V gene are SGHAT and FQNNGV. The CDR3 extends over 14 residues, inclusive of both ends. This sequence originates from a woman in her sixties or seventies with primary liver carcinoma and hepatitis B virus infection. The rearrangement links TRBV11-2 to TRBJ2-3; the D call in the table, TRBD2, was not verified against the DNA. Sequenced sample: peripheral blood. The CDR3 is CASSGLAGPDTQYY.